Presented here are 28 T cell receptor beta chains from one specimen sequenced in a study of cytomegalovirus exposure and HLA in healthy donors. The PCR used 60 Vbeta and 13 Jbeta primers. Sequencing used immunoSEQ multiplex PCR; TCRdb keeps in-frame clones, though not all of them. The sample yields approximately 160,000 clones, approximately 78% seen once. The specimen was PBMCs. Receptors were obtained from a woman aged 18-29 years in good health and CMV-seronegative.

The chain is built from TRBV2 and TRBJ2-7; TRBD1 agrees at 9 bases. Germline CDR1 and CDR2: SNHLY and FYNNEI. Germline trimming cut 6 bases from V and 3 bases from J; bases unmatched to any gene: 3. The CDR3 is 13 amino acids. DNA of the CDR3: TGTGCCAGCAGAGAGGGACAGGGCTACGAGCAGTACTTC. It yields the protein CASREGQGYEQYF.

This chain connects TRBV4-1 to TRBJ2-2; D is possibly TRBD2 (5 bases). The CDR3 is made up of 15 amino acids. V lost 4 bases to trimming and J lost 7 bases, with 16 bases between them. The germline V gene encodes CDR1 MGHRA and CDR2 YSYEKL. CDR3 residues: CASSPRLFGGGELFF. The CDR3 nucleotides read TGCGCCAGCAGCCCCAGGTTATTCGGAGGCGGGGAGCTGTTTTTT.

In nucleotides, the CDR3 is TGTGCCAGCAGTGGCAGTCAAGAGACCCAGTACTTC. Its translation is CASSGSQETQYF. The rearrangement joins TRBV25-1 to TRBJ2-5; D is ambiguous. The V and J ends lost 4 bases and 2 bases respectively, with 5 bases between them. This CDR3 spans 12 amino acids. CDR1 MGHDK and CDR2 SYGVNS come from the germline V gene.

This clone turned up a few times. The V and J genes are TRBV21-1 and TRBJ1-2; TRBD1, as called in the table, went unchecked against the DNA. TRBV21-1 is noted as a pseudogene. CDR3 length: 15 residues. CDR3 protein: CASSLPGDRDYGYTF. DNA of the CDR3: TGTGCCAGCAGCCTCCCCGGGGACAGGGACTATGGCTACACCTTC.

The V call is TRBV4-1, the J call TRBJ1-1; a possible D gene is TRBD1 (6 bases). V was clipped by 4 bases and J by 1 base, with 13 bases between them. The germline V gene encodes CDR1 MGHRA and CDR2 YSYEKL. This CDR3 comprises 15 residues. CDR3 coding DNA: TGCGCCAGCAGCCGTAGACAGGAAGGGAACACTGAAGCTTTCTTT. The encoded protein is CASSRRQEGNTEAFF.

DNA for the CDR3: TGTGCCAGCAGCTTTCGGGACAACTCCTACGAGCAGTACTTC. Its translation: CASSFRDNSYEQYF. The chain has TRBV7-9 and TRBJ2-7; a weak D match, TRBD1 (6 bases). V was pared by 3 bases and J by 0 bases, with 9 bases between. Germline V CDR1 and CDR2: SEHNR, FQNEAQ (reference sequence). The CDR3 extends over 14 amino acids. Variable domain in full (rest from reference TRBV7-9 and TRBJ2-7): DTGVSQNPRHKITKRGQNVTFRCDPISEHNRLYWYRQTLGQGPEFLTYFQNEAQLEKSRLLSDRFSAERPKGSFSTLEIQRTEQGDSAMYLCASSFRDNSYEQYFGPGTRLTVT.

The chain links TRBV6-1 to TRBJ1-2; tentative D call: TRBD1 (6 bases). Germline CDR1 and CDR2: MNHNS and SASEGT. Trimming took off 7 bases at V and 4 bases at J, with 13 bases between the two ends. CDR3 size: 13 residues. Written as DNA, the CDR3 is TGTGCCAGCAAAGGGACATCCGGCTATGGCTACACCTTC. It is translated as CASKGTSGYGYTF.

This sequence joins TRBV28 and TRBJ1-2; 7 nucleotides line up with TRBD1. The CDR3 is made up of 14 amino acids. Germline V gene data show CDR1 as MDHEN and CDR2 as SYDVKM. Trimming removed 6 bases from V and 5 bases from J; junction bases left unmatched: 9. CDR3: CASRDTGTVYGYTF. DNA of the CDR3: TGTGCCAGCAGAGACACCGGGACAGTATATGGCTACACCTTC.

There are a few counts of this clone. The chain carries TRBV25-1 and TRBJ1-1; D is unclear. CDR1 MGHDK and CDR2 SYGVNS come from the germline V gene. The CDR3 has 11 amino acids. V lost 5 bases and J lost 4, with 5 bases in between. The CDR3 DNA sequence: TGTGCCAGCAGTTTCAGCACTGAAGCTTTCTTT. It translates to CASSFSTEAFF.

The gene calls are TRBV20-1 and TRBJ1-2; D unresolved. The CDR3 sequence is 10 residues long. CDR1 is DFQATT, CDR2 SNEGSKA, per germline (reference sequence). Trimming cost V 5 bases and J 7 bases, with 8 bases left between them. CDR3 coding DNA: TGCAGTGCTTACTCGAGTGGCTACACCTTC. Translated: CSAYSSGYTF.

The chain carries TRBV9 and TRBJ1-1; D gene ambiguous. V lost 3 bases, J lost 8 bases, and 11 bases lay in between. Germline V gene data show CDR1 as SGDLS and CDR2 as YYNGEE. CDR3 length: 12 residues. Here the CDR3 DNA reads TGTGCCAGCAGCGCAAGAGGTTCCGAAGCTTTCTTT. It yields the protein CASSARGSEAFF.

This clone was detected only once. V gene TRBV4-2 combines with J gene TRBJ2-5, with 7 bases aligning to TRBD2. With 5 bases clipped from V and 5 bases from J, the junction kept 8 bases outside the gene matches. The CDR3 is 14 amino acids. From germline, CDR1 is LGHNA and CDR2 YNFKEQ. For the CDR3, the DNA is TGTGCCAGCAGCTATATAGCGGGCGGGGAGACCCAGTACTTC. Its translation: CASSYIAGGETQYF.

V and J are TRBV7-6 and TRBJ2-7, with 8 bases that match TRBD1. Germline CDR1 SGHVS, CDR2 FNYEAQ. The CDR3 length is 15 residues. J gave up 2 bases and V 1 base, and 4 bases lay outside the gene matches. As DNA, the CDR3 is TGTGCCAGCAGCTTAGGTAGGGACAGGACCTACGAGCAGTACTTC. Its translation is CASSLGRDRTYEQYF.

This rearrangement joins TRBV11-3 to TRBJ2-1, with a possible D match to TRBD1 (6 bases). Trimming took 5 bases from V and 8 from J, leaving 16 bases between them. This CDR3 spans 14 amino acids. CDR1 is SGHNT, CDR2 YENEEA, per germline. The CDR3 region is CASSGGLAGDEQFF. For the CDR3, the DNA is TGTGCCAGCAGCGGCGGGCTAGCAGGGGATGAGCAGTTCTTC.

CDR3 DNA sequence: TGTGCCAGTAGCCGGGAGGGGAGCTATGGCTACACCTTC. This translates into CASSREGSYGYTF. The rearrangement joins TRBV19 to TRBJ1-2, with D tentatively TRBD1 (5 bases). Germline CDR1 is LNHDA and CDR2 is SQIVND (reference sequence). The CDR3 contains 13 residues. Trimming left V 6 bases short and J 4 bases short, with 12 bases between.

The chain couples TRBV6-1 to TRBJ2-5; 7 nucleotides match TRBD1. Near its end, the DNA agrees better with TRBJ2-7, so the J call may be wrong. CDR3 length: 13 amino acids. The V gene's germline CDR1 is MNHNS and CDR2 SASEGT. CDR3 region: CASRRQGSHEQYF. The CDR3 bases are TGTGCCAGCAGGAGACAGGGTTCCCACGAGCAGTACTTC.

J is TRBJ1-1 and V is TRBV5-6; tentative D call: TRBD1 (6 bases). With 1 base removed from V and 4 bases from J, the gap between germline ends came to 11 bases. This CDR3 contains 14 residues. Per germline, CDR1 SGHDT and CDR2 YYEEEE. The CDR3 spells CASSLIQGGTEAFF. CDR3 coding DNA: TGTGCCAGCAGCTTGATACAGGGCGGCACTGAAGCTTTCTTT.

This clone has a single count. The gene calls are TRBV10-1 and TRBJ2-1; D is ambiguous. V gave up 5 bases and J gave up 8 bases, with 13 bases separating them. Germline-derived CDR1 and CDR2 are WNHNN and SYGVQD (reference sequence). CDR3 length: 13 residues. The CDR3, as DNA: TGCGCCAGCAGTCGCCCCGAGATCGATGAGCAGTTCTTC. Amino acid sequence: CASSRPEIDEQFF.

The rearrangement links TRBV6-4 to TRBJ2-3; 9 bases fit TRBD2. With 4 bases clipped from V and 2 bases from J, the junction kept 1 base outside the gene matches. The CDR3 is 14 residues long. Germline CDR1 reads MRHNA; CDR2 reads SNTAGT. CDR3 in DNA: TGTGCCAGCAGTGGCGGGGGGGCCACAGATACGCAGTATTTT. It yields the protein CASSGGGATDTQYF.

This clone was counted between two and nine times. J is TRBJ1-2 and V is TRBV6-6, with a weak D call TRBD1 (5 bases). Trimming took 0 bases from V and 2 from J, leaving 7 bases between them. In germline, CDR1 is MNHNY, CDR2 SVGAGI (reference sequence). CDR3 length: 14 amino acids. The CDR3 reads CASSYSQGNYGYTF. The DNA for the CDR3 is TGTGCCAGCAGTTACTCGCAGGGAAACTATGGCTACACCTTC.

This chain links TRBV6-1 with TRBJ1-2, with 8 positions matching TRBD1. The J segment lost 3 bases and the V segment lost 6 bases, leaving 6 bases of the junction unmatched. Germline CDR1 MNHNS, CDR2 SASEGT. The CDR3 sequence is 14 residues long. CDR3 loop: CASRGQVNDYGYTF. The CDR3 bases are TGTGCCAGCAGGGGACAGGTCAATGACTATGGCTACACCTTC.

The chain recombines TRBV27 with TRBJ2-7; 12 bases line up with TRBD1. V was clipped by 0 bases and J by 5 bases; unmatched bases: 5. The V gene's germline CDR1 is MNHEY and CDR2 SMNVEV (reference sequence). CDR3 length equals 16 residues. This chain's CDR3 is CASSLSRDRGRHEQYF. The CDR3 bases are TGTGCCAGCAGTTTATCCCGGGACAGGGGGCGCCACGAGCAGTACTTC.

This sequence joins TRBV4-1 and TRBJ2-1, with 10 bases lining up with TRBD2. Germline loops: CDR1 MGHRA, CDR2 YSYEKL. CDR3 length: 16 residues. V lost 1 base to trimming and J lost 3 bases; unmatched junction nucleotides: 3. The CDR3 loop is CASSQGSSGSYNEQFF. CDR3 DNA sequence: TGCGCCAGCAGCCAAGGGTCTAGCGGGAGCTACAATGAGCAGTTCTTC.

The chain has TRBV18 and TRBJ1-2, with D perhaps matching TRBD1 (6 bases). V lost 3 bases to trimming and J lost 1 base, with 9 bases between them. Looked up from germline, CDR1 is KGHSH and CDR2 is LQKENI. The CDR3 is 14 amino acids. This chain's CDR3 is CASSPGAINYGYTF. The CDR3, as DNA: TGTGCCAGCTCACCGGGGGCTATTAACTATGGCTACACCTTC.

CDR3 protein: CASSRGLAGREQYF. The DNA for the CDR3 is TGTGCCAGCAGCAGGGGACTAGCGGGACGCGAGCAGTACTTC. J is TRBJ2-7 and V is TRBV7-2; 13 bases fit TRBD2. Germline V gene data show CDR1 as SGHTA and CDR2 as FQGNSA. V shed 5 bases and J 6 bases; nucleotides not matched to a gene: 4. The CDR3 has 14 residues.

This clone was recorded a few times. This CDR3 reads CASSEGSGQGSETQYF. The CDR3 DNA sequence: TGTGCCAGCAGTGAGGGGTCGGGACAGGGTTCGGAGACCCAGTACTTC. The chain is built from TRBV25-1 and TRBJ2-5; 9 bases are shared with TRBD1. CDR3 size: 16 residues. Germline V gene data show CDR1 as MGHDK and CDR2 as SYGVNS. V gave up 3 bases and J gave up 5 bases; unmatched junction bases: 10.

The chain uses TRBV7-8 and TRBJ1-6; D gene unclear. Trimming stripped 4 bases from V and 4 bases from J, with 11 bases between. This CDR3 has 15 residues. Germline-derived CDR1 and CDR2 are SGHVS and FQNEAQ. The CDR3 DNA follows: TGTGCCAGCAGCTCCGTGGGAGCTTATAATTCACCCCTCCACTTT. Translated: CASSSVGAYNSPLHF.

This chain links TRBV5-4 with TRBJ2-5; tentatively, D is TRBD1 (6 bases). This CDR3 is 15 amino acids long. Germline V gene sequence: CDR1 SGHNT, CDR2 YYREEE (reference sequence). V lost 4 bases and J lost 1, with 14 bases in between. The CDR3 loop is CASSGGHGRQETQYF. The DNA of the CDR3 is TGTGCCAGCAGCGGGGGCCACGGGCGCCAAGAGACCCAGTACTTC.